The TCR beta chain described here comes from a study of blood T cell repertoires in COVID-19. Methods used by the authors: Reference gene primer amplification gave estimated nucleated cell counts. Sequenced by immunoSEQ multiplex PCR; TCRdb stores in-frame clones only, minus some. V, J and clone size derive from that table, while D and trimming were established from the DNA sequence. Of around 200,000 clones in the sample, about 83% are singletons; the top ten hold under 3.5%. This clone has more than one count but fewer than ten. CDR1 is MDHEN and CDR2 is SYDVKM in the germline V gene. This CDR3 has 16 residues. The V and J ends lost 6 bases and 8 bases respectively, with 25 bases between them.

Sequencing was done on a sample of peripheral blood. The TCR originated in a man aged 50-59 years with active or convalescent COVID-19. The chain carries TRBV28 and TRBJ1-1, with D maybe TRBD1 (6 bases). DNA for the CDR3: TGTGCCAGCAGGCTTCCCCTGTTTCCAGGGGTGGTGGAAGCTTTCTTT. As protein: CASRLPLFPGVVEAFF.